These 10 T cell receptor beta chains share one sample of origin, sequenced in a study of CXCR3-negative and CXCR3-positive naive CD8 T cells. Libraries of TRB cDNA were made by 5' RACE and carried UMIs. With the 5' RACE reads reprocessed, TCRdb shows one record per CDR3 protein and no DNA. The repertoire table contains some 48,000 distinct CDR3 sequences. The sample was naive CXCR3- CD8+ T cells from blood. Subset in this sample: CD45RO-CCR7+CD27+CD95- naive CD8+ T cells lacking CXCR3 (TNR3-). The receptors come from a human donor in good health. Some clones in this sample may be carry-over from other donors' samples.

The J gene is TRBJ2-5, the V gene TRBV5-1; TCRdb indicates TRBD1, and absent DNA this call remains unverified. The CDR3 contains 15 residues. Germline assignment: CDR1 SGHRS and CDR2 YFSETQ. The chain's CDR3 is CASRPAGTGIETQYF.

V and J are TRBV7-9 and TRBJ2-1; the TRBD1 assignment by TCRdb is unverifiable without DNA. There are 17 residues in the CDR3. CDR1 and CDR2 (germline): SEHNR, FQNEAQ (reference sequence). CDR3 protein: CASSLALGQGSYNEQFF.

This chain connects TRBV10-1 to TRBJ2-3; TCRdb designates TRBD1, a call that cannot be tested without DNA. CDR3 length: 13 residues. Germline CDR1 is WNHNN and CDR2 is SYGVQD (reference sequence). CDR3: CASSAGQSDTQYF.

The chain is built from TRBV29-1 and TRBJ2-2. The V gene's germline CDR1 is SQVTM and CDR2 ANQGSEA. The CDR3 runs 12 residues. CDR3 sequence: CSARQNTGELFF.

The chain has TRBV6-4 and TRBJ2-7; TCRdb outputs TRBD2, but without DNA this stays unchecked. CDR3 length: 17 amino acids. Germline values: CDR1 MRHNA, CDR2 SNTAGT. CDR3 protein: CASSPDASGPGADEQYF.

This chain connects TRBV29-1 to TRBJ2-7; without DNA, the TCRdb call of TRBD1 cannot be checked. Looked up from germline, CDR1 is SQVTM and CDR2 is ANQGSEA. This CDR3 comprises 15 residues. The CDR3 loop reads CSVEESRGYDYEQYF.

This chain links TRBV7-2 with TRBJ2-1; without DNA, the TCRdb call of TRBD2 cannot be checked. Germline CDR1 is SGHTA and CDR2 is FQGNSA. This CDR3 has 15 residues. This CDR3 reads CASSLDRGGRNEQFF.

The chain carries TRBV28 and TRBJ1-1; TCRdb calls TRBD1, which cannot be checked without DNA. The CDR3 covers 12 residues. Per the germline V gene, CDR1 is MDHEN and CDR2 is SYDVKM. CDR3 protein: CASSLTDIEAFF.

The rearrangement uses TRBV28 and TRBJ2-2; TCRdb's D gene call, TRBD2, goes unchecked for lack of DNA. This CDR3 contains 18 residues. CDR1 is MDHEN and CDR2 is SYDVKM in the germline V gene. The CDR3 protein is CASSSSSGGAQHTGELFF.

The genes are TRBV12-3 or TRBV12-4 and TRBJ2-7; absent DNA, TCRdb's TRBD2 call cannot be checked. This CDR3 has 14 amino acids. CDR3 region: CASSRGPSWDEQYF.